These T cell receptor beta chains were read from a single sample in a study of cytomegalovirus exposure and HLA in healthy donors. Generated by immunoSEQ multiplex PCR, the TCRdb table keeps only in-frame clones and is missing some. The sample table sets out about 40,000 clones. Sequenced material: PBMCs. These receptors originate from a male donor in good health and CMV-seronegative. CDR3s include the opening cysteine and the closing phenylalanine or tryptophan. Fields, in order: D gene, J gene, V gene, CDR3 DNA, CDR3 protein. D genes are given only for firm matches.

d_gene: .
j_gene: TRBJ2-7
v_gene: TRBV7-9
CDR3nt: TGTGCCAGCAGCTTCCCCCCGTCTCTAGTGGGCGAGCAGTACTTC
CDR3aa: CASSFPPSLVGEQYF

d_gene: TRBD2
j_gene: TRBJ2-7
v_gene: TRBV4-1
CDR3nt: TGCGCCAGCAGCCAAGATGGAGCGGGGGGGGCCTACGAGCAGTACTTC
CDR3aa: CASSQDGAGGAYEQYF

d_gene: .
j_gene: TRBJ1-1
v_gene: TRBV18
CDR3nt: TGTGCCAGCTCACCCAACCTACGTAACACTGAAGCTTTCTTT
CDR3aa: CASSPNLRNTEAFF

d_gene: .
j_gene: TRBJ1-5
v_gene: TRBV2
CDR3nt: TGTGCCAGCAGACGTGGGTGGCAGGGAGGTCAGCCCCAGCATTTT
CDR3aa: CASRRGWQGGQPQHF

d_gene: .
j_gene: TRBJ1-5
v_gene: TRBV19
CDR3nt: TGTGCCAGTACCAAAAGGACTGATAGCAATCAGCCCCAGCATTTT
CDR3aa: CASTKRTDSNQPQHF

d_gene: .
j_gene: TRBJ2-5
v_gene: TRBV6-1
CDR3nt: TGTGCCAGCAGGGGACAAGTACAAGAGACCCAGTACTTC
CDR3aa: CASRGQVQETQYF

d_gene: TRBD2
j_gene: TRBJ2-1
v_gene: TRBV11-1
CDR3nt: TGTGCCAGCAGCTTTGAGCGGGGCCGCGGCTATGAGCAGTTCTTC
CDR3aa: CASSFERGRGYEQFF

d_gene: .
j_gene: TRBJ1-1
v_gene: TRBV19
CDR3nt: TGTGCCAGTAGTCAACGAAACGACAGGCCCTACATGAACACTGAAGCTTTCTTT
CDR3aa: CASSQRNDRPYMNTEAFF

d_gene: TRBD2
j_gene: TRBJ2-1
v_gene: TRBV5-4
CDR3nt: TGTGCCAGCGACCGCGCGGCTAGCGGACTTCCTGGAGTCGACAATGAGCAGTTCTTC
CDR3aa: CASDRAASGLPGVDNEQFF

d_gene: .
j_gene: TRBJ1-5
v_gene: TRBV19
CDR3nt: TGTGCCAGTAGTATAGCGGCGGGGGGGGATCAGCCCCAGCATTTT
CDR3aa: CASSIAAGGDQPQHF

d_gene: TRBD2
j_gene: TRBJ2-1
v_gene: TRBV10-1
CDR3nt: TGCGCCAGCAGTCAACTAGCGGAAAATGAGCAGTTCTTC
CDR3aa: CASSQLAENEQFF

d_gene: TRBD2
j_gene: TRBJ2-7
v_gene: TRBV28
CDR3nt: TGTGCCACCGGGGGGGGCACGGTTAAGCAGTACTTC
CDR3aa: CATGGGTVKQYF

d_gene: .
j_gene: TRBJ1-2
v_gene: TRBV11-2
CDR3nt: TGTGCCAGCAGCTCACGAGCAGGGACAAACTATGGCTACACCTTC
CDR3aa: CASSSRAGTNYGYTF

d_gene: .
j_gene: TRBJ1-1
v_gene: TRBV28
CDR3nt: TGTGCCAGCAGATACAGGGCGGCTGAAGCTTTCTTT
CDR3aa: CASRYRAAEAFF

d_gene: TRBD2
j_gene: TRBJ2-1
v_gene: TRBV9
CDR3nt: TGTGCCAGCAGCCCAAGCGGGGGGGCCGGTGGAGAGCAGTTCTTC
CDR3aa: CASSPSGGAGGEQFF

d_gene: TRBD1
j_gene: TRBJ1-1
v_gene: TRBV7-9
CDR3nt: TGTGCCAGCAGCCAAAGGACAGGGATTACGACTGAAGCTTTCTTT
CDR3aa: CASSQRTGITTEAFF

d_gene: .
j_gene: TRBJ1-5
v_gene: TRBV9
CDR3nt: TGTGCCAGCAGCGCCCCCCACCGCGGCAGGGGTAGCAATCAGCCCCAGCATTTT
CDR3aa: CASSAPHRGRGSNQPQHF

d_gene: TRBD1
j_gene: TRBJ1-2
v_gene: TRBV5-1
CDR3nt: TGCGCCAGCAGCTTGGTCGGGACAGGGGCCGTCTATGGCTACACCTTC
CDR3aa: CASSLVGTGAVYGYTF

d_gene: .
j_gene: TRBJ1-1
v_gene: TRBV19
CDR3nt: TGTGCCAGTAATCCCGGGACAATCACTGAAGCTTTCTTT
CDR3aa: CASNPGTITEAFF

d_gene: TRBD1
j_gene: TRBJ2-2
v_gene: TRBV4-1
CDR3nt: TGCGCCAGCAGCCAAGGGACAGGGGAACCCGGGGAGCTGTTTTTT
CDR3aa: CASSQGTGEPGELFF

d_gene: .
j_gene: TRBJ2-1
v_gene: TRBV2
CDR3nt: TGTGCCAGCAGTGAAGCGTTCCCCAAGGGGAAGTCCTACAATGAGCAGTTCTTC
CDR3aa: CASSEAFPKGKSYNEQFF

d_gene: TRBD2
j_gene: TRBJ2-3
v_gene: TRBV29-1
CDR3nt: TGCAGCGTTGCTAGCGGGGGGGCCACAGATACGCAGTATTTT
CDR3aa: CSVASGGATDTQYF

d_gene: TRBD1
j_gene: TRBJ2-7
v_gene: TRBV5-1
CDR3nt: TGCGCCAGCAGCTTACCCCTAGGGGGCGCCGATCACACCCTCAAACTCTACGAGCAGTACTTC
CDR3aa: CASSLPLGGADHTLKLYEQYF

d_gene: .
j_gene: TRBJ2-3
v_gene: TRBV6-6
CDR3nt: TGTGCCAGCAGGAGGACAGACAGCACAGATACGCAGTATTTT
CDR3aa: CASRRTDSTDTQYF

d_gene: TRBD1
j_gene: TRBJ2-1
v_gene: TRBV5-4
CDR3nt: TGTGCCAGCAGCTTGCCTCCCGGGACAGGGGGCCATGAGCAGTTCTTC
CDR3aa: CASSLPPGTGGHEQFF

d_gene: TRBD1
j_gene: TRBJ2-3
v_gene: TRBV19
CDR3nt: TGTGCCAGTAGATCTTGGGGACAGGGGGTAAAGGGGGATACGCAGTATTTT
CDR3aa: CASRSWGQGVKGDTQYF

d_gene: TRBD1
j_gene: TRBJ1-4
v_gene: TRBV6-1
CDR3nt: TGTGCCAGCACCCCCGACAGGGCTAATGAAAAACTGTTTTTT
CDR3aa: CASTPDRANEKLFF

d_gene: TRBD2
j_gene: TRBJ2-2
v_gene: TRBV5-1
CDR3nt: TGCGCCAGCAGCTTTCTAGCGGGGGGGACGTACACCGGGGAGCTGTTTTTT
CDR3aa: CASSFLAGGTYTGELFF

d_gene: TRBD1
j_gene: TRBJ1-5
v_gene: TRBV6-1
CDR3nt: TGTGCCAGCAGTGACCGGGACAGGGGTTATCAGCCCCAGCATTTT
CDR3aa: CASSDRDRGYQPQHF

d_gene: .
j_gene: TRBJ1-5
v_gene: TRBV7-2
CDR3nt: TGTGCCAGCAGCTTCGCTACAGGGAGGGATCAGCCCCAGCATTTT
CDR3aa: CASSFATGRDQPQHF

d_gene: .
j_gene: TRBJ1-6
v_gene: TRBV5-6
CDR3nt: TGTGCCAGCAGCGATGAGATCTATTCACCCCTCCACTTT
CDR3aa: CASSDEIYSPLHF

d_gene: .
j_gene: TRBJ2-3
v_gene: TRBV7-2
CDR3nt: TGTGCCAGCAGCGTATCCGGGAAAAATACGCAGTATTTT
CDR3aa: CASSVSGKNTQYF

d_gene: .
j_gene: TRBJ1-5
v_gene: TRBV5-6
CDR3nt: TGTGCCAGCGCCACTGGGGGGAACAATCAGCCCCAGCATTTT
CDR3aa: CASATGGNNQPQHF

d_gene: TRBD1
j_gene: TRBJ1-5
v_gene: TRBV6-5
CDR3nt: TGTGCCAGCAGCCAGGACAGGGGGCCAAGCCAGCCCCAGCATTTT
CDR3aa: CASSQDRGPSQPQHF

d_gene: TRBD1
j_gene: TRBJ2-7
v_gene: TRBV6-5
CDR3nt: TGTGCCAGCAGTTACTCGGGGGACAGCACCTACGAGCAGTACTTC
CDR3aa: CASSYSGDSTYEQYF

d_gene: .
j_gene: TRBJ2-7
v_gene: TRBV4-2
CDR3nt: TGTGCCAGCAGCCCGGGACTGGGGAAGTACGAGCAGTACTTC
CDR3aa: CASSPGLGKYEQYF

d_gene: .
j_gene: TRBJ2-5
v_gene: TRBV5-1
CDR3nt: TGCGCCAGCAGCTTGGCCGGGTTGGAGGAGACCCAGTACTTC
CDR3aa: CASSLAGLEETQYF

d_gene: .
j_gene: TRBJ2-7
v_gene: TRBV7-8
CDR3nt: TGTGCCAGCAGCTTGTTAAGCAGGGGACCCTACGAGCAGTACTTC
CDR3aa: CASSLLSRGPYEQYF

d_gene: TRBD2
j_gene: TRBJ2-3
v_gene: TRBV27
CDR3nt: TGTGCCAGCAGTTTACGGCGGGGGGGCCTCGATACGCAGTATTTT
CDR3aa: CASSLRRGGLDTQYF

d_gene: TRBD2
j_gene: TRBJ2-7
v_gene: TRBV28
CDR3nt: TGTGCCAGCAGTTTCCTAGCGGGGAACTACGAGCAGTACTTC
CDR3aa: CASSFLAGNYEQYF

d_gene: .
j_gene: TRBJ2-7
v_gene: TRBV7-9
CDR3nt: TGTGCCAGCAGCTTAGTGTATATGCAGGGGGGCGAGCAGTACTTC
CDR3aa: CASSLVYMQGGEQYF

d_gene: TRBD1
j_gene: TRBJ2-7
v_gene: TRBV27
CDR3nt: TGTGCCAGCAGTGTGAGGACAGGGTGGGACGAGCAGTACTTC
CDR3aa: CASSVRTGWDEQYF